This T cell receptor (beta chain) was obtained from a study of T cells after somatic rescue of genetic block. The CDR3 covers 16 residues. Germline V CDR1 and CDR2: SNHLY, FYNNEI. Losses at the gene ends were 2 bases for V and 2 bases for J; bases not matched to a gene: 5. Libraries were prepared by immunoSEQ multiplex PCR; TCRdb keeps only in-frame clonotypes and omits some of them. The sample yields roughly 51,000 clones, 90% to 97% seen once. The sequenced sample was peripheral blood mononuclear cells (PBMCs). The sequence derives from a child under two years old. The chain couples TRBV2 to TRBJ2-7, with TRBD2 matching 11 bases. In DNA form, the CDR3 reads TGTGCCAGCAGTGAAAGGGGACTAGCGGCTCCCTACGAGCAGTACTTC. Translating it yields CASSERGLAAPYEQYF.